Sequencing of this T cell receptor (beta chain) was carried out in a study of tumor and adjacent non-tumor tissue in lung cancer. Study context: Histology: 11 to 13 adenocarcinoma, a couple of squamous cell carcinoma, 1 small cell lung cancer.

No cell sorting was done before RNA was extracted from the tissue. TCRbeta libraries were built with three rounds of nested PCR, modified from ARM-PCR. TCRdb passed the multiplex PCR reads through MiXCR, listing each CDR3 protein once. The profile shows around 140,000 distinct CDR3 sequences, approximately 72% of them singletons. The CDR3 is made up of 11 amino acids. The germline CDR1 and CDR2 sequences are SGHNT and YYREEE (reference sequence). As for this clonotype: The junction and the germline gene differ at one end; a read error may be behind it.

This receptor was taken from a man in his 60s with small cell lung cancer. The chain joins TRBV5-4 to TRBJ2-5; no clear D. The sequencing input was lung tumor tissue. The CDR3 DNA sequence: TGTTCCAGCAGCTACACAGAGACCCAGTACTTC. This gives the protein CSSSYTETQYF.